The clone carrying this TCR beta chain has a handful of counts. The sample is drawn from a study of identical twins. From germline, CDR1 is SGHTA and CDR2 FQGNSA. The CDR3 runs 14 residues. With 10 bases removed from V and 2 bases from J, the gap between germline ends came to 18 bases. TCRdb re-called the 5' RACE reads with MiXCR, one entry per CDR3 protein. Among 300,000 to 400,000 distinct CDR3 sequences listed, 12% were seen once. This same sample was also part of a study on yellow fever vaccine responses in identical twins.

This clonotype was obtained from a young woman in good health. The specimen sequenced was CD8+ T cells sorted from blood. V usage is TRBV7-2 and J usage is TRBJ2-7; D might be TRBD1 (5 bases). CDR3 sequence: CATSVGTGAYEQYV. CDR3 DNA sequence: TGTGCCACCTCCGTGGGTACAGGCGCCTACGAGCAGTACGTC.